Shown below are 31 T cell receptor beta chains from a single sample sequenced in a study of beta chain features in type 1 diabetes. As every portion of the isolated RNA was reverse transcribed, the sequencing read expressed TCRB transcripts. Generated by immunoSEQ multiplex PCR, the TCRdb table keeps only in-frame clones and is missing some. The sample lists 200,000 to 250,000 clones; over 9.5% were seen once. Sequenced sample: naive CD4+ T cells from blood. These receptors originate from a woman between 18 and 29 years old in good health.

This clone showed up just a few times. The chain uses TRBV5-1 and TRBJ2-2, with TRBD2 matching 7 bases. CDR1 is SGHRS and CDR2 is YFSETQ in the germline V gene. This CDR3 contains 16 residues. The V and J ends lost 0 bases and 3 bases, in that order; junction bases with no gene match: 5. The CDR3 DNA reads TGCGCCAGCAGCTTGGTAGCAGGGAGGGACACCGGGGAGCTGTTTTTT. Protein sequence: CASSLVAGRDTGELFF.

There are a few counts of this clone. The chain uses TRBV5-1 and TRBJ2-7, with D maybe TRBD1 (6 bases). The length of the CDR3 is 15 residues. Germline V gene sequence: CDR1 SGHRS, CDR2 YFSETQ. V was pared by 0 bases and J by 1 base, with 11 bases between. The CDR3 nucleotides are TGCGCCAGCAGCTTGGCGCCAGGGGCGTCCTACGAGCAGTACTTC. Its protein product is CASSLAPGASYEQYF.

This clone was detected only a few times. This sequence joins TRBV28 and TRBJ1-1, with D tentatively TRBD1 (5 bases). Germline CDR1 reads MDHEN; CDR2 reads SYDVKM. This CDR3 region has 15 residues. V was shortened by 4 bases and J by 3 bases, with 15 bases between the two germline ends. DNA of the CDR3: TGTGCCAGCAGTTCGCCAGGGCCTTCGGACACTGAAGCTTTCTTT. Translated, it gives CASSSPGPSDTEAFF.

There are a few counts of this clone. This sequence joins TRBV6-1 and TRBJ2-3, with 7 bases lining up with TRBD1. The trim removed 5 bases at V and 4 bases at J, leaving 9 bases unmatched. This CDR3 is 15 amino acids long. Germline V gene data show CDR1 as MNHNS and CDR2 as SASEGT. CDR3 in amino acids: CASSKGGQSADTQYF. The DNA for the CDR3 is TGTGCCAGCAGTAAAGGGGGCCAGTCTGCAGATACGCAGTATTTT.

The V and J genes are TRBV5-1 and TRBJ2-5, with 15 nucleotides matching TRBD2. Germline V CDR1 and CDR2: SGHRS, YFSETQ. V lost 4 bases, J lost 0 bases, and 4 bases stayed unmatched. CDR3 size: 17 residues. The CDR3 reads CASSGGLAGGYQETQYF. The CDR3 DNA reads TGCGCCAGCAGCGGGGGACTAGCGGGGGGTTACCAAGAGACCCAGTACTTC.

In its sample, this clone was seen a few times. The DNA for the CDR3 is TGTGCCAGCAGTGCGGGGTTGAGCAATGAGCAGTTCTTC. Translating gives CASSAGLSNEQFF. The V and J genes are TRBV6-1 and TRBJ2-1; D possibly corresponds to TRBD2 (5 bases). Trimming removed 4 bases at V and 6 bases at J, with 10 bases between. The V gene's germline CDR1 is MNHNS and CDR2 SASEGT. The CDR3 has 13 residues.

This rearrangement joins TRBV7-9 to TRBJ2-3, with a possible D match to TRBD2 (7 bases). With 2 bases removed from V and 2 bases from J, the gap between germline ends came to 20 bases. There are 18 residues in the CDR3. The germline gives CDR1 SEHNR, CDR2 FQNEAQ (reference sequence). The CDR3 coding sequence is TGTGCCAGCAGCTTAACCGCAGGGAGGGGGACCTACACAGATACGCAGTATTTT. It yields the protein CASSLTAGRGTYTDTQYF.

The sample holds a few counts of this clone. This chain connects TRBV29-1 to TRBJ2-1, with a weak D call TRBD2 (6 bases). V lost 3 bases and J 6 bases, leaving 12 bases between the germline ends. In germline, CDR1 is SQVTM, CDR2 ANQGSEA. The CDR3 is 13 amino acids. CDR3 in DNA: TGCAGCGTTGAGTCCGGGAGAGGCAATGAGCAGTTCTTC. This translates into CSVESGRGNEQFF.

This chain links TRBV6-6 with TRBJ1-5; perhaps TRBD1 as D (6 bases). Germline V gene lookup returns CDR1 MNHNY and CDR2 SVGAGI (reference sequence). Trimming stripped 7 bases from V and 7 bases from J, with 17 bases between. The CDR3 has 14 amino acids. The CDR3 DNA reads as TGTGCCAGCACCGCTCGGGCAGGGGAGCAGCCCCAGCATTTT. It codes for CASTARAGEQPQHF.

The rearrangement uses TRBV6-5 and TRBJ2-1; the match to TRBD1 covers 8 bases. Germline V gives CDR1 MNHEY, CDR2 SVGAGI. The CDR3 is 15 residues long. V was pared by 6 bases and J by 8 bases, with 12 bases of the junction left unmatched. In DNA form, the CDR3 reads TGTGCCAGCAGCCCAGGGGACAGGCGTACCTATGAGCAGTTCTTC. Its translation: CASSPGDRRTYEQFF.

The CDR3 DNA is TGTGCCTGGACGTCGGGAGGAAACACCATATATTTT. It codes for CAWTSGGNTIYF. The chain uses TRBV30 and TRBJ1-3; no definite D call. The length of the CDR3 is 12 residues. The V gene's germline CDR1 is GTSNPN and CDR2 SVGIG (reference sequence). Trimming stripped 4 bases from V and 4 bases from J, with 8 bases between.

This clone was picked up a small number of times. This chain joins TRBV11-2 and TRBJ2-5; TRBD2 matches at 9 bases. The CDR3 covers 18 residues. Germline V CDR1 and CDR2: SGHAT, FQNNGV. V lost 4 bases and J lost 4; bases outside the gene matches: 16. The CDR3 region is CASSSGRSRLAGRETQYF. CDR3 nucleotide sequence: TGTGCCAGCAGCTCAGGGAGGAGCCGTCTAGCGGGAAGAGAGACCCAGTACTTC.

The sample holds a few counts of this clone. The V and J genes are TRBV9 and TRBJ2-7, with D unresolved. Germline-derived CDR1 and CDR2 are SGDLS and YYNGEE. Trimming removed 2 bases at V and 6 bases at J, with 12 bases between. This CDR3 is built from 13 residues. Here the CDR3 reads CASSVKGSGEQYF. The DNA of the CDR3 is TGTGCCAGCAGCGTGAAAGGTTCGGGCGAGCAGTACTTC.

This clone was observed a handful of times. The chain uses TRBV5-4 and TRBJ2-3, with D perhaps matching TRBD2 (7 bases). V lost 0 bases to trimming and J lost 2 bases, with 10 bases between them. This CDR3 spans 15 amino acids. Germline V gene data show CDR1 as SGHNT and CDR2 as YYREEE (reference sequence). CDR3 protein: CASSLEGGPTDTQYF. The CDR3 DNA reads TGTGCCAGCAGCTTGGAGGGGGGGCCCACAGATACGCAGTATTTT.

In this sample, this clone turned up a few times. J is TRBJ2-7 and V is TRBV30, with D possibly TRBD1 on 5 matching bases. This CDR3 contains 13 residues. V gave up 4 bases and J gave up 8 bases, with 18 bases separating them. Germline-derived CDR1 and CDR2 are GTSNPN and SVGIG (reference sequence). CDR3 sequence (DNA): TGTGCCTGGATGGAGCAGGGTAGGTGGAAGCAGTACTTC. Amino acids: CAWMEQGRWKQYF.

The V call is TRBV10-3, the J call TRBJ2-7; 11 nucleotides match TRBD1. Losses at the gene ends were 5 bases for V and 2 bases for J; bases not matched to a gene: 5. The CDR3 totals 15 residues. Per the germline V gene, CDR1 is ENHRY and CDR2 is SYGVKD. The CDR3 DNA reads as TGTGCCATCAGTCCAGGGACAGGGGGACCCTACGAGCAGTACTTC. It translates to CAISPGTGGPYEQYF.

The gene calls are TRBV7-9 and TRBJ1-4, with D possibly being TRBD1 (6 bases). Germline V gene lookup returns CDR1 SEHNR and CDR2 FQNEAQ (reference sequence). The ends were cut back, 3 bases at V and 1 base at J, with 6 bases in the middle. This CDR3 has 14 amino acids. The CDR3 is CASSFRGTNEKLFF. The DNA of the CDR3 is TGTGCCAGCAGCTTCAGGGGAACTAATGAAAAACTGTTTTTT. Filled out from reference TRBV7-9 and TRBJ1-4, the complete variable domain reads DTGVSQNPRHKITKRGQNVTFRCDPISEHNRLYWYRQTLGQGPEFLTYFQNEAQLEKSRLLSDRFSAERPKGSFSTLEIQRTEQGDSAMYLCASSFRGTNEKLFFGSGTQLSVL.

The chain links TRBV30 to TRBJ2-2; D remains unclear. The V gene lost 8 bases and the J gene lost 0 bases, with 13 bases spanning the gap. This CDR3 comprises 14 residues. Germline loops: CDR1 GTSNPN, CDR2 SVGIG (reference sequence). CDR3 sequence: CARITTPNTGELFF. For the CDR3, the DNA is TGTGCCCGAATAACTACTCCGAACACCGGGGAGCTGTTTTTT.

This clone was picked up a small number of times. This chain joins TRBV28 and TRBJ2-7; no definite D call. The CDR3 consists of 16 residues. The ends were cut back, 5 bases at V and 0 bases at J, with 17 bases in the middle. In germline, CDR1 is MDHEN, CDR2 SYDVKM. CDR3 residues: CASSPLPKQVSYEQYF. The CDR3 bases are TGTGCCAGCAGTCCCCTACCCAAGCAGGTCTCCTACGAGCAGTACTTC.

The gene calls are TRBV5-1 and TRBJ1-1; TRBD1 matches 8 bases. Losses at the gene ends were 4 bases for V and 0 bases for J; bases not matched to a gene: 8. The CDR3 extends over 16 amino acids. Germline-derived CDR1 and CDR2 are SGHRS and YFSETQ. The CDR3 DNA sequence: TGCGCCAGCAGCCGCGAAGGACAGGGTATGAACACTGAAGCTTTCTTT. It codes for CASSREGQGMNTEAFF.

The J gene is TRBJ1-1, the V gene TRBV6-6; D uncertain. Germline loops: CDR1 MNHNY, CDR2 SVGAGI (reference sequence). The V end lost 2 bases, the J end lost 1 base, and 11 bases lay between the germline ends. This CDR3 has 15 residues. Here the CDR3 DNA reads TGTGCCAGCAGTTACGGTCCGGGAGAGAACACTGAAGCTTTCTTT. Translated, it gives CASSYGPGENTEAFF.

This clone was seen a handful of times. The rearrangement uses TRBV19 and TRBJ2-2; 10 bases align to TRBD2. V was clipped by 4 bases and J by 0 bases; unmatched bases: 5. The CDR3 sequence is 17 residues long. Germline V gene sequence: CDR1 LNHDA, CDR2 SQIVND (reference sequence). CDR3: CASSRGGLATNTGELFF. Written as DNA, the CDR3 is TGTGCCAGTAGTAGGGGGGGACTAGCGACGAACACCGGGGAGCTGTTTTTT.

The chain links TRBV27 to TRBJ2-3; D unclear. Germline-derived CDR1 and CDR2 are MNHEY and SMNVEV (reference sequence). This CDR3 region has 13 residues. V lost 2 bases to trimming and J lost 3 bases, with 6 bases between them. In DNA form, the CDR3 reads TGTGCCAGCAGTTTAATGAGAACAGATACGCAGTATTTT. Amino acid sequence: CASSLMRTDTQYF.

This clone came up many times. The chain carries TRBV7-2 and TRBJ2-1; 9 bases agree with TRBD1. CDR3 length: 13 amino acids. Germline loops: CDR1 SGHTA, CDR2 FQGNSA. V shed 6 bases, J shed 9 bases, and the junction held 6 bases outside the gene matches. This CDR3 reads CASSLGQGGEQFF. In DNA, the CDR3 is TGTGCCAGCAGTTTGGGACAGGGCGGTGAGCAGTTCTTC. Using reference TRBV7-2 and TRBJ2-1 for the parts outside the CDR3, the full variable domain is GAGVSQSPSNKVTEKGKDVELRCDPISGHTALYWYRQSLGQGLEFLIYFQGNSAPDKSGLPSDRFSAERTGGSVSTLTIQRTQQEDSAVYLCASSLGQGGEQFFGPGTRLTVL.

This clone turned up a few times. This chain connects TRBV4-1 to TRBJ1-4; D perhaps matches TRBD1 (5 bases). The CDR3 covers 15 residues. The germline V and J ends were trimmed by 2 bases and 3 bases, with 10 bases remaining between them. Germline CDR1 reads MGHRA; CDR2 reads YSYEKL. This CDR3 is CASSQLTGSNEKLFF. CDR3 bases: TGCGCCAGCAGCCAATTAACAGGCTCTAATGAAAAACTGTTTTTT.

V usage is TRBV5-5 and J usage is TRBJ2-5; D might be TRBD2 (5 bases). The CDR3 has 13 residues. Germline loops: CDR1 SGHKS, CDR2 YYEKEE (reference sequence). Trimming left V 2 bases short and J 3 bases short, with 8 bases between. The CDR3 loop is CASSFQAEETQYF. The CDR3 region has the DNA TGTGCCAGCAGCTTCCAAGCGGAAGAGACCCAGTACTTC.

The V and J genes are TRBV5-1 and TRBJ2-1; 8 bases align to TRBD2. CDR1 is SGHRS and CDR2 is YFSETQ in the germline V gene. Unmatched junction bases numbered 11, after V lost 3 bases and J lost 9 bases. The CDR3 has 15 residues. The DNA of the CDR3 is TGCGCCAGCAGCTCAAGCGGGGGCCGGAGTCTTGAGCAGTTCTTC. Its translation: CASSSSGGRSLEQFF.

This clone has more than one count but fewer than ten. V gene TRBV2 combines with J gene TRBJ1-3; D is perhaps TRBD1 (6 bases). V lost 9 bases and J 2 bases, leaving 8 bases between the germline ends. The germline CDR1 and CDR2 sequences are SNHLY and FYNNEI. This CDR3 has 12 residues. CDR3 sequence reads: CARTGAGNTIYF. CDR3 sequence (DNA): TGTGCCAGGACAGGCGCTGGAAACACCATATATTTT.

This clone has at least ten counts. CDR3 sequence (DNA): TGTGCCTGGAGTCTAAGGGGGCGGGAGACCCAGTACTTC. Protein product: CAWSLRGRETQYF. V and J are TRBV30 and TRBJ2-5; 7 nucleotides line up with TRBD1. With V trimmed by 2 bases and J by 5 bases, 5 bases remained unmatched. The CDR3 contains 13 residues. Germline CDR1 reads GTSNPN; CDR2 reads SVGIG (reference sequence).

In this sample, this clone turned up a few times. Other DNA sequences in the sample encode the same CDR3. The J gene is TRBJ1-2, the V gene TRBV30; tentative D call: TRBD1 (5 bases). The CDR3 is 11 residues long. Trimming removed 5 bases from V and 8 bases from J, with 12 bases in between. The germline V gene has CDR1 GTSNPN and CDR2 SVGIG (reference sequence). The chain's CDR3 is CAWWGGSGYTF. The CDR3 DNA is TGTGCCTGGTGGGGGGGATCGGGCTACACCTTC.

The chain links TRBV18 to TRBJ2-7, with TRBD1 matching over 8 bases. CDR1 is KGHSH and CDR2 is LQKENI in the germline V gene. The CDR3 has 15 amino acids. With 6 bases clipped from V and 2 bases from J, the junction kept 9 bases outside the gene matches. Written as DNA, the CDR3 is TGTGCCAGCTCGGCCGGGACAGGATTTGCCTACGAGCAGTACTTC. Its translation is CASSAGTGFAYEQYF. Variable domain in full (rest from reference TRBV18 and TRBJ2-7): NAGVMQNPRHLVRRRGQEARLRCSPMKGHSHVYWYRQLPEEGLKFMVYLQKENIIDESGMPKERFSAEFPKEGPSILRIQQVVRGDSAAYFCASSAGTGFAYEQYFGPGTRLTVT.